This TCR beta chain was documented in a study of cytomegalovirus exposure and HLA in healthy donors. This cohort consisted of healthy bone marrow donors. About this clone: The antigen is undetermined.

Findings and caveats of the study: Later analysis suggested links between common viral pathogens and several top significant clusters. The study designated some 180 TCR beta chains cytomegalovirus-associated. Later analysis demonstrated an association between a missense DCLRE1C variant and TCR beta V- and J-gene trimming.

In the PCR, 60 Vbeta and 13 Jbeta primers were used. Assay: immunoSEQ multiplex PCR; the TCRdb copy retains only in-frame clones and omits some. The sample has roughly 250,000 clones, under 80% seen once; the top ten hold approximately 2.5%. The sequence came from a female donor in good health and CMV-seronegative. The sequencing sample was made of PBMCs.

The CDR3 DNA reads as TGTGCCAGCAGCTTTGACTACTACGAGCAGTACTTC. This encodes CASSFDYYEQYF. The gene calls are TRBV11-3 and TRBJ2-7; possible D gene TRBD2, 5 bases. The germline V and J ends were trimmed by 3 bases and 3 bases, with 6 bases remaining between them. The CDR3 totals 12 residues. CDR1 and CDR2 (germline): SGHNT, YENEEA. Combining the CDR3 with reference TRBV11-3 and TRBJ2-7 gives the whole variable domain EAGVVQSPRYKIIEKKQPVAFWCNPISGHNTLYWYLQNLGQGPELLIRYENEEAVDDSQLPKDRFSAERLKGVDSTLKIQPAELGDSAVYLCASSFDYYEQYFGPGTRLTVT.